This T cell receptor beta chain was identified during a study of synovial regulatory T cells in juvenile arthritis. Study-wide context: A few patients were therapy-naive; 5 to 7 received methotrexate alone.

This clone is deemed medium-sized by its frequency. No antigen is known for it. Each patient with active arthritis gave synovial fluid along with matched peripheral blood. Patients had median age roughly 12 years, range roughly 2.2-22.9. Study-level results: Synovial Treg CDR3 sequences overlapped more with iaTregs than other circulating Tregs.

Method: immunoSEQ multiplex PCR; TCRdb's copy keeps in-frame clones and lacks some. This sample's table has approximately 900 clones. Germline V lookup: CDR1 MDHEN, CDR2 SYDVKM. The CDR3 length is 13 residues. No coding sequence is recorded. The chain combines TRBV28 with TRBJ2-7; checking the TCRdb D call of TRBD2 is not possible without DNA. The clonotype comes from a donor aged 2-35 years with juvenile idiopathic arthritis. Source material: Treg cells from the synovium. This CDR3 is CASSTGTSYEQYF.